This T cell receptor beta chain was documented in a study of blood T cell repertoires in COVID-19. The table came from immunoSEQ multiplex PCR; TCRdb's copy has only in-frame clones and leaves some out. There are tens of thousands of clones in the sample; about nine tenths occur only once, and 2% lies in the top ten. Per the germline V gene, CDR1 is SGHRS and CDR2 is YFSETQ. The CDR3 extends over 13 amino acids. Trimming left V 2 bases short and J 3 bases short, with 9 bases between. The TCR was taken from a man aged 25 to 40 with acute or convalescent COVID-19. This chain uses TRBV5-1 with TRBJ2-7; D might be TRBD1 (6 bases). Source material: peripheral blood. The CDR3 DNA sequence: TGCGCCAGCAGCTTCACAGGGTACTACGAGCAGTACGTC. Translation: CASSFTGYYEQYV.